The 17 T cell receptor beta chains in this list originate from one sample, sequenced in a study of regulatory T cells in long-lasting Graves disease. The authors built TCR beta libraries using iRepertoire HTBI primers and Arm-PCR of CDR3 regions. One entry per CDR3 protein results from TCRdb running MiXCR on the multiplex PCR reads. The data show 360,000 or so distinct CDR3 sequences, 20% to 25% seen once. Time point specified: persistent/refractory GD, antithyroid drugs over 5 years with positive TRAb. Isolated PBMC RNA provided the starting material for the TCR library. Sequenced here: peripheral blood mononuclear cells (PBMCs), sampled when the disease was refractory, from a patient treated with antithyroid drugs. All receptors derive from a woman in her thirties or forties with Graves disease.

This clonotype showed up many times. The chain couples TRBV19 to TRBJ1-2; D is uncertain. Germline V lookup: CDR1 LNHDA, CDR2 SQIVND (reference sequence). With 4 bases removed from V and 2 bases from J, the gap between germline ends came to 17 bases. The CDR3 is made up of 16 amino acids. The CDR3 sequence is CASSSHQVGINYGYTF. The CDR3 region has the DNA TGTGCCAGTAGTAGCCATCAAGTGGGCATCAACTATGGCTACACCTTC.

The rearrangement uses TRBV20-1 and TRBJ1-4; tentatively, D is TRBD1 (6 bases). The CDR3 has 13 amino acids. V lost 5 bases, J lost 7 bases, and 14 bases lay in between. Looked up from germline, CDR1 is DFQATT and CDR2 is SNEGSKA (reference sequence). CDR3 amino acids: CSARKGGGEKLFF. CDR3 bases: TGCAGTGCTCGAAAGGGGGGGGGTGAAAAACTGTTTTTT.

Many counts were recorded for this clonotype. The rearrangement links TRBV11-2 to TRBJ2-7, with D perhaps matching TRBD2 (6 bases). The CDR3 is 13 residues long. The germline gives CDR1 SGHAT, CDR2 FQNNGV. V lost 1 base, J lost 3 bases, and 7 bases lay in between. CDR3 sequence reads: CASSLGGDYEQYF. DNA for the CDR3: TGTGCCAGCAGCTTAGGGGGGGACTACGAGCAGTACTTC.

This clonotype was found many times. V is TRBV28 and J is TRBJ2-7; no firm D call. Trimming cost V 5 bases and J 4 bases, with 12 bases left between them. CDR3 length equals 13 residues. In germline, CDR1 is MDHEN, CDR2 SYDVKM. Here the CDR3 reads CASSTRGPYEQYF. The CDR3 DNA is TGTGCCAGCAGTACCAGAGGCCCTTACGAGCAGTACTTC.

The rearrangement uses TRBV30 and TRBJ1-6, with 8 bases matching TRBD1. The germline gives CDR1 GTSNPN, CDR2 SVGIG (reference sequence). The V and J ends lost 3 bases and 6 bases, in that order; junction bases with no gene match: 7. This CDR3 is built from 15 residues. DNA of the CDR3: TGTGCCTGGAGCACCGACAGGGGATTTAATTCACCCCTCCACTTT. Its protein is CAWSTDRGFNSPLHF.

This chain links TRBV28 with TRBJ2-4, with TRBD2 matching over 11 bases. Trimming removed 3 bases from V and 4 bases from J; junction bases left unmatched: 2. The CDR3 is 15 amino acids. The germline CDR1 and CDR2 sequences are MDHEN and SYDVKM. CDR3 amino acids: CASSFLAGGKNIQYF. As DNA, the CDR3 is TGTGCCAGCAGTTTCTTAGCGGGAGGGAAAAACATTCAGTACTTC.

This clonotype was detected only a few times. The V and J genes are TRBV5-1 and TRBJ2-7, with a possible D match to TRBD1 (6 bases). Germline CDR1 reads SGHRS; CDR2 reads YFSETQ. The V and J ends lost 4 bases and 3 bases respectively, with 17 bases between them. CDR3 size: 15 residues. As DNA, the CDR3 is TGCGCCAGCAGCAAAGGGACAACCACTTACTACGAGCAGTACTTC. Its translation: CASSKGTTTYYEQYF.

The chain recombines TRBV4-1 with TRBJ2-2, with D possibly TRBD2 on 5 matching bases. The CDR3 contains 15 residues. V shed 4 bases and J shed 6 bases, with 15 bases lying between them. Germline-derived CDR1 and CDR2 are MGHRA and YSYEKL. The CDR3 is CASSRDPAGPGELFF. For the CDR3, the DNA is TGCGCCAGCAGCCGAGACCCGGCGGGCCCCGGGGAGCTGTTTTTT.

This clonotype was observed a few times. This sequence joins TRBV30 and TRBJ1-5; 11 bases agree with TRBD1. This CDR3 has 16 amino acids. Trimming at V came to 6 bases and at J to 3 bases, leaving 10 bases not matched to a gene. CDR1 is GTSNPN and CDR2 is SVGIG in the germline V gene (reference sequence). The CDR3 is CACATRDRGINQPQHF. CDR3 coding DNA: TGTGCCTGCGCAACTAGGGACAGGGGGATCAATCAGCCCCAGCATTTT.

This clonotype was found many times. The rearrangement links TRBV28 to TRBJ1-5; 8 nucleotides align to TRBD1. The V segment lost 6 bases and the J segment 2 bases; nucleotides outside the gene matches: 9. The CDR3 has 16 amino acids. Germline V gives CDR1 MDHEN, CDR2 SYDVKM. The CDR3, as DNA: TGTGCCAGCAGCCGGCCGGTGGGACAGGGCAATCAGCCCCAGCATTTT. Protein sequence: CASSRPVGQGNQPQHF.

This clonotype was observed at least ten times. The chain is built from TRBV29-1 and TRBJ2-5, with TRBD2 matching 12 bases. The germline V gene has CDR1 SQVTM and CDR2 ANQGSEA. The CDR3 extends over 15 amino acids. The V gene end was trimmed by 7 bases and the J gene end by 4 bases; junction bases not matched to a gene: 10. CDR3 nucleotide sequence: TGCAGCGCTGGACTAGCGGGATTACCTGGAGAGACCCAGTACTTC. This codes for CSAGLAGLPGETQYF. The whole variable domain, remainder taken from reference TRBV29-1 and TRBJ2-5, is SAVISQKPSRDICQRGTSLTIQCQVDSQVTMMFWYRQQPGQSLTLIATANQGSEATYESGFVIDKFPISRPNLTFSTLTVSNMSPEDSSIYLCSAGLAGLPGETQYFGPGTRLLVL.

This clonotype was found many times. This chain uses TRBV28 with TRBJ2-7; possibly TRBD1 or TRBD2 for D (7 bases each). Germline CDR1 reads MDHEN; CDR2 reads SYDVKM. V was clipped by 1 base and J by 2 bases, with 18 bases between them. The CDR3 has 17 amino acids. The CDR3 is CASSLSPTGRAPYEQYF. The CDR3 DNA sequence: TGTGCCAGCAGTTTATCACCGACAGGGAGGGCCCCCTACGAGCAGTACTTC.

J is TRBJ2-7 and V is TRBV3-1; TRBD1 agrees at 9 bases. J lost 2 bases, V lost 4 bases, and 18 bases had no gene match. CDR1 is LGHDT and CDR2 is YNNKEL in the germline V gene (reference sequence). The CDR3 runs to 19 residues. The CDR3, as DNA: TGTGCCAGCAGCCTAGCCTTCATCTCCGGGACAGGGCACCCCTACGAGCAGTACTTC. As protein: CASSLAFISGTGHPYEQYF.

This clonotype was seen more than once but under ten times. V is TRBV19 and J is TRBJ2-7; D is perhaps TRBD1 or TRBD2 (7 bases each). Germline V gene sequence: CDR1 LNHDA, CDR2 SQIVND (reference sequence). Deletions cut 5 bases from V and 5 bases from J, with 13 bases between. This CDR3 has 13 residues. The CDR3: CASSPSGGDEQYF. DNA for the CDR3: TGTGCCAGTAGTCCTTCAGGGGGGGACGAGCAGTACTTC.

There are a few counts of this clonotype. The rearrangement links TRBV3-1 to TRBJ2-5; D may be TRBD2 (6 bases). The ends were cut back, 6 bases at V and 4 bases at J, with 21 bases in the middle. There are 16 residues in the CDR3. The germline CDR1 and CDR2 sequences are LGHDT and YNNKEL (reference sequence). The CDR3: CASSPREMGKRETQYF. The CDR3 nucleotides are TGTGCCAGCAGTCCCCGGGAGATGGGGAAGAGAGAGACCCAGTACTTC.

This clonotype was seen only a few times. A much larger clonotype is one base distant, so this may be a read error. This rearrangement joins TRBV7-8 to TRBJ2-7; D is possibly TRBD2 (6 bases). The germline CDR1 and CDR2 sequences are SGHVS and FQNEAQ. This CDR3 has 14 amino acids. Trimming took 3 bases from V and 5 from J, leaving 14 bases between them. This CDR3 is CASSFSRGSHEQYF. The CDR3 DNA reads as TGTGCCAGCAGCTTCTCCCGGGGGTCCCACGAGCAGTACTTC.

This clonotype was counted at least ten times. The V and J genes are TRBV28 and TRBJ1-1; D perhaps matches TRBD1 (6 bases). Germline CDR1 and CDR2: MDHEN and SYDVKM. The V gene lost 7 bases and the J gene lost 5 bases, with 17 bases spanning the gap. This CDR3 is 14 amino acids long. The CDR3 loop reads CASTGTPGGTEAFF. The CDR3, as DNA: TGTGCCAGCACCGGGACACCCGGGGGAACTGAAGCTTTCTTT.